The following is a T cell receptor (beta chain) sequence with its context. The antigen is not known. The germline gives CDR1 DFQATT, CDR2 SNEGSKA (reference sequence). The V gene end was trimmed by 6 bases and the J gene end by 5 bases; junction bases not matched to a gene: 9. This CDR3 has 14 amino acids. These data originate in a study of CD8 T cells in ankylosing spondylitis. General study findings and limits: It was reported that disease-linked clones were significantly enriched in matched ankylosing spondylitis synovial fluid. Earlier work had already found some motif variants in reactive arthritis synovial fluid and blood. One TCR beta motif, made up of under ten highly homologous variants, appeared characteristic of ankylosing spondylitis blood.

In making TCR beta libraries, quantitative 5'-RACE with molecular barcodes was used. From the 5' RACE reads, TCRdb called clonotypes with MiXCR, one entry per CDR3 protein. This table holds about 440,000 distinct CDR3 sequences, roughly 18% found once. This clonotype was obtained from a male donor with ankylosing spondylitis. The J gene is TRBJ2-5, the V gene TRBV20-1, with TRBD1 identical over 10 bases. The source material was blood, either unsorted or a sorted T cell fraction (not recorded which). CDR3 sequence: CSAPTGTGAETQYF. For the CDR3, the DNA is TGCAGTGCCCCAACGGGGACAGGGGCGGAGACCCAGTACTTC.